What follows describes a single T cell receptor beta chain. As yet, its antigen is unknown. The sort gate was single viable CD3+CD4+CD8-CD45RO+ cells for memory CD4+ T cells. The CDR3 loop spans 14 amino acids. The germline gives CDR1 SNHLY, CDR2 FYNNEI. The V gene lost 3 bases and the J gene lost 8 bases, with 14 bases spanning the gap. This specimen belongs to a study of memory CD4+ T cells and cytomegalovirus serostatus. Study-wide results and limits: Median bootstrapped AUC for CMV status was about 0.95 originally, 0.75 to 0.91 US-trained.

TCRdb keeps only in-frame clones here, not all; method: immunoSEQ multiplex PCR. The data hold 35,000 to 50,000 clones, with around three quarters observed a single time. Sample: memory CD4+ T cells from blood. V usage is TRBV2 and J usage is TRBJ2-4, with D perhaps matching TRBD2 (6 bases). The receptor was derived from an adult in good health and CMV-seronegative. The CDR3 region is CASSDRGRRDIQYF. The CDR3 coding sequence is TGTGCCAGCAGTGACCGGGGGAGGAGAGACATTCAGTACTTC.